This TCR beta chain was profiled in a study of PD-L1 blockade in urothelial cancer. Indicated time point: peripheral blood 6 weeks after treatment start. This table comes from immunoSEQ multiplex PCR, and its TCRdb copy is limited to in-frame clones, with some not included. The table lists about 30,000 clones, approximately 90% of them singletons, with about 8% in the top ten. The germline V gene has CDR1 MDHEN and CDR2 SYDVKM. This CDR3 contains 14 residues. V was trimmed by 4 bases and J by 6 bases, leaving 15 bases between them. The input for sequencing was PBMCs, taken around atezolizumab (anti-PD-L1) treatment. The source is a man aged 80 or over with urothelial cancer. This sequence joins TRBV28 and TRBJ1-1; weak D call: TRBD1 (5 bases). Here the CDR3 reads CASSSHRSIPEAFF. The CDR3 DNA is TGTGCCAGCAGTTCTCACAGGTCAATCCCTGAAGCTTTCTTT.